The 15 T cell receptor beta chains presented below share a single source sample, sequenced in a study of blood T cells in healthy people across ages. A second PCR, run for roughly 6 to 11 cycles, used a sample-barcoded 5' primer plus a J-beta primer mix. MiXCR was run by TCRdb on the 5' RACE reads, yielding one entry per CDR3 protein. The profile shows roughly 930,000 distinct CDR3 sequences, roughly 43% of them singletons. Material: blood. These receptors were collected from a man aged 25-45 years in good health.

This clonotype appeared a few times. The rearrangement joins TRBV27 to TRBJ2-1; 9 bases match TRBD2. The CDR3 extends over 12 amino acids. Germline lookup yields CDR1 MNHEY and CDR2 SMNVEV (reference sequence). J was trimmed by 7 bases and V by 9 bases; bases with no gene match: 4. The CDR3 DNA sequence: TGTGCCAGTGCGGGGGGGTTTAATGAGCAGTTCTTC. Translated: CASAGGFNEQFF.

This clonotype appeared a few times. The CDR3 is CASSQVSGGRDEQYF. The CDR3 DNA reads TGTGCCAGCAGCCAAGTGTCCGGGGGAAGGGACGAGCAGTACTTC. This chain connects TRBV4-2 to TRBJ2-7; tentatively, D is TRBD2 (6 bases). The V end was cut by 1 base, the J end by 5 bases, with 15 bases between. The CDR3 consists of 15 residues. In germline, CDR1 is LGHNA, CDR2 YNFKEQ.

This clonotype has just a few counts. V is TRBV2 and J is TRBJ1-5; D unresolved. Germline CDR1 is SNHLY and CDR2 is FYNNEI. The germline V and J ends were trimmed by 1 base and 6 bases, with 7 bases remaining between them. This CDR3 is 13 amino acids long. Here the CDR3 reads CASSEGGGQPQHF. The CDR3 DNA reads as TGTGCCAGCAGTGAAGGGGGAGGTCAGCCCCAGCATTTT.

There are a few counts of this clonotype. The V call is TRBV2, the J call TRBJ1-2; no definite D call. The CDR3 is 15 residues long. The ends were cut back, 3 bases at V and 4 bases at J, with 15 bases in the middle. Germline lookup yields CDR1 SNHLY and CDR2 FYNNEI. CDR3 sequence (DNA): TGTGCCAGCAGTGACGGTGTGTCCAGCTTCTATGGCTACACCTTC. Amino acid sequence: CASSDGVSSFYGYTF.

This chain connects TRBV11-2 to TRBJ2-3, with 8 bases fitting TRBD2. Looked up from germline, CDR1 is SGHAT and CDR2 is FQNNGV. The J segment lost 2 bases and the V segment lost 5 bases, leaving 9 bases of the junction unmatched. The CDR3 sequence is 16 residues long. Here the CDR3 reads CASSQSLAAYTDTQYF. In DNA, the CDR3 is TGTGCCAGCAGCCAATCACTAGCGGCCTACACAGATACGCAGTATTTT.

The chain recombines TRBV7-3 with TRBJ2-7; maybe TRBD2 (5 bases). This CDR3 spans 13 amino acids. Germline lookup yields CDR1 SGHTA and CDR2 FQGTGA. Trimming removed 5 bases at V and 3 bases at J, with 11 bases between. Here the CDR3 DNA reads TGTGCCAGCAGCCGTACTCGGGACTACGAGCAGTACTTC. Translation: CASSRTRDYEQYF.

The chain couples TRBV24-1 to TRBJ2-3; 7 bases line up with TRBD1. CDR3 length: 14 amino acids. Per germline, CDR1 KGHDR and CDR2 SFDVKD. V dropped 9 bases and J dropped 1; count of bases not matched to a gene: 6. DNA for the CDR3: TGTGCCACCGGGCACAGGGGAGGCACAGATACGCAGTATTTT. Translating it yields CATGHRGGTDTQYF.

This clonotype was recorded a few times. The V gene is TRBV3-1, the J gene TRBJ1-1; D remains ambiguous. This CDR3 spans 13 amino acids. V was trimmed by 3 bases and J by 0 bases, leaving 5 bases between them. The germline gives CDR1 LGHDT, CDR2 YNNKEL (reference sequence). The CDR3 loop is CASSQRVNTEAFF. The CDR3 DNA reads TGTGCCAGCAGCCAGAGAGTGAACACTGAAGCTTTCTTT.

This clonotype was seen only a few times. The rearrangement links TRBV3-1 to TRBJ2-4; 8 nucleotides match TRBD2. The length of the CDR3 is 14 residues. V shed 7 bases, J shed 5 bases, and the junction held 7 bases outside the gene matches. The V gene's germline CDR1 is LGHDT and CDR2 YNNKEL (reference sequence). CDR3 loop: CASKNSGTQNIQYF. The CDR3 nucleotides are TGTGCCAGCAAGAATAGCGGGACACAAAACATTCAGTACTTC.

A few counts support this clonotype. V is TRBV7-2 and J is TRBJ1-2; 7 bases agree with TRBD1. This CDR3 region has 15 residues. Germline CDR1 reads SGHTA; CDR2 reads FQGNSA. The junction had 10 bases not matched to a gene; V was cut back by 1 base and J by 8 bases. In DNA form, the CDR3 reads TGTGCCAGCAGCTTAGAGGATGGTAGGGGGCAAGGCTACACCTTC. Translated, it gives CASSLEDGRGQGYTF.

CDR3 sequence (DNA): TGTGCCATCAGTGAGTTGGCAACTGGCACAGATACGCAGTATTTT. This translates into CAISELATGTDTQYF. The chain combines TRBV10-3 with TRBJ2-3; D gene ambiguous. Trimming took off 1 base at V and 1 base at J, with 9 bases between the two ends. Germline V gene sequence: CDR1 ENHRY, CDR2 SYGVKD. The CDR3 consists of 15 residues.

The rearrangement uses TRBV27 and TRBJ2-7; 10 bases line up with TRBD1. The CDR3 is made up of 14 amino acids. V shed 6 bases, J shed 3 bases, and the junction held 5 bases outside the gene matches. Germline-derived CDR1 and CDR2 are MNHEY and SMNVEV (reference sequence). The CDR3, as DNA: TGTGCCAGCAGGATGACAGGGGGCGACTACGAGCAGTACTTC. Protein product: CASRMTGGDYEQYF.

The chain is built from TRBV5-1 and TRBJ2-1; TRBD2 agrees at 9 bases. The CDR3 totals 19 residues. The V gene end was trimmed by 3 bases and the J gene end by 0 bases; junction bases not matched to a gene: 13. Germline CDR1 and CDR2: SGHRS and YFSETQ. The CDR3 region is CASSSLGSGGSSSYNEQFF. In DNA form, the CDR3 reads TGCGCCAGCAGCTCCCTTGGTAGCGGGGGTTCGAGCTCCTACAATGAGCAGTTCTTC.

This clonotype was found a few times. The CDR3 sequence: CASSVYRVPSYNEQFF. In nucleotides, the CDR3 is TGTGCCAGCAGCGTCTACAGGGTCCCTTCCTACAATGAGCAGTTCTTC. The V gene is TRBV3-1, the J gene TRBJ2-1, with TRBD1 as a possible D gene (6 bases). The CDR3 totals 16 residues. Per the germline V gene, CDR1 is LGHDT and CDR2 is YNNKEL (reference sequence). V gave up 5 bases and J gave up 1 base, with 15 bases separating them.

The V gene is TRBV20-1, the J gene TRBJ2-1; a possible D gene is TRBD1 (6 bases). The CDR3 totals 13 residues. Germline V CDR1 and CDR2: DFQATT, SNEGSKA (reference sequence). Trimming took 1 base from V and 10 from J, leaving 14 bases between them. CDR3 sequence: CSARGSSGTEQFF. The CDR3 nucleotides read TGCAGTGCTAGAGGAAGTTCCGGGACAGAGCAGTTCTTC.